Below are 3 T cell receptor beta chains sequenced from a single sample in a study of T cell changes during pregnancy in multiple sclerosis. Measured with immunoSEQ multiplex PCR; TCRdb has only the in-frame clones, and not every one. The sample contains roughly 72,000 clones, around 92% of which appear only once. The sequenced sample was peripheral blood, obtained in the first trimester of pregnancy. The receptors come from a female donor in good health, enrolled as a control in a pregnancy study.

V usage is TRBV18 and J usage is TRBJ1-1; D possibly corresponds to TRBD1 (5 bases). V dropped 3 bases and J dropped 8 bases, with 16 bases sitting between them. This CDR3 is 14 amino acids long. Germline V gene sequence: CDR1 KGHSH, CDR2 LQKENI. CDR3 in amino acids: CASSPGLGRGEAFF. DNA for the CDR3: TGTGCCAGCTCACCGGGCCTGGGGCGGGGCGAAGCTTTCTTT.

The rearrangement links TRBV6-4 to TRBJ2-5; 9 bases are shared with TRBD1. Germline-derived CDR1 and CDR2 are MRHNA and SNTAGT. The ends lost 0 bases at V and 2 bases at J; junction bases unmatched: 1. The CDR3 runs to 15 residues. CDR3 bases: TGTGCCAGCAGTGACTCGGGACAGGGACAAGAGACCCAGTACTTC. Translating gives CASSDSGQGQETQYF.

The gene calls are TRBV5-1 and TRBJ2-2; D is unclear. The CDR3 totals 14 residues. Trimming pared 4 bases from V and 2 bases from J, leaving 9 bases between. In germline, CDR1 is SGHRS, CDR2 YFSETQ. As DNA, the CDR3 is TGCGCCAGCAGCCTCCAGGCTAACACCGGGGAGCTGTTTTTT. This codes for CASSLQANTGELFF.